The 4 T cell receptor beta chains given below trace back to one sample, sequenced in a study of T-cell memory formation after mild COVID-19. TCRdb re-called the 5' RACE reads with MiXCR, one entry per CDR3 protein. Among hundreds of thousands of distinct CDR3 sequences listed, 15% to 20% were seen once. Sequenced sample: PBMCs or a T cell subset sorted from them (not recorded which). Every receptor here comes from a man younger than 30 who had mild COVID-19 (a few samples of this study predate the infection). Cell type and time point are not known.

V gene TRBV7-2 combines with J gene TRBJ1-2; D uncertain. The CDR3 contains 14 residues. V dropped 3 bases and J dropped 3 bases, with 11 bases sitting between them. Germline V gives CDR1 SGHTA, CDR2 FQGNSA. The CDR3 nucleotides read TGTGCCAGCAGCTTTTCGACACAACACTATGGCTACACCTTC. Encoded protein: CASSFSTQHYGYTF.

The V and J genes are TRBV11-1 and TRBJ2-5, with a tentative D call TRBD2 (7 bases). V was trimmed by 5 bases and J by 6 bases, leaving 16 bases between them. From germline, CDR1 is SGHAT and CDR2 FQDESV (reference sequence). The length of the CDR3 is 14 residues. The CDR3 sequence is CASSRPGGLKTQYF. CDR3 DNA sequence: TGTGCCAGCAGCCGACCGGGGGGCCTGAAGACCCAGTACTTC.

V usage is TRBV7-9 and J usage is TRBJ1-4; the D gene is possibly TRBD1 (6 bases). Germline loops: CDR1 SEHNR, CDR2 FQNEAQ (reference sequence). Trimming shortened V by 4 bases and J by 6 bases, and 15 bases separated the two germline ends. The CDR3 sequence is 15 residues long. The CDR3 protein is CASSSYRVWDEKLFF. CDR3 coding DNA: TGTGCCAGCAGCTCCTACAGGGTATGGGATGAAAAACTGTTTTTT.

CDR3 DNA: TGTGCCACCCATAACCAGGGGACCACTGAAGCTTTCTTT. Translation: CATHNQGTTEAFF. The chain couples TRBV5-6 to TRBJ1-1; D is possibly TRBD1 (6 bases). Trimming removed 9 bases at V and 4 bases at J, with 16 bases between. The CDR3 covers 13 residues. CDR1 is SGHDT, CDR2 YYEEEE, per germline.